Each of the 13 T cell receptor beta chains below was sequenced from the same sample in a study of tumor and adjacent non-tumor tissue in lung cancer. TCRbeta libraries were built with three rounds of nested PCR, modified from ARM-PCR. TCRdb passed the multiplex PCR reads through MiXCR, listing each CDR3 protein once. The repertoire includes 100,000 or so distinct CDR3 sequences, about 60% of them detected once, and roughly a fifth sits in the top ten. This sample's RNA came from whole unsorted tissue. More than 3 cm separated this lung sample from the edge of the tumor. What was sequenced was distant non-tumor lung tissue. The receptors were sampled from a man younger than 40 with non-small cell lung cancer.

This chain joins TRBV5-1 and TRBJ2-7, with a weak D call TRBD2 (6 bases). The V end was cut by 3 bases, the J end by 0 bases, with 16 bases between. This CDR3 spans 16 amino acids. Per the germline V gene, CDR1 is SGHRS and CDR2 is YFSETQ. The DNA of the CDR3 is TGCGCCAGCAGCTGGGGTAGGAGGGCCCTCTCCTACGAGCAGTACTTC. It encodes CASSWGRRALSYEQYF.

A note on this clonotype: A read error may produce the germline difference seen at one junction end. The rearrangement uses TRBV12-3 or TRBV12-4 and TRBJ2-7; 10 bases fit TRBD2. The CDR3 consists of 14 residues. This CDR3 reads CASSLSSGGYELYF. As DNA, the CDR3 is TGTGCCAGCAGTTTATCTAGCGGGGGTTACGAGCTGTACTTC.

Concerning this clonotype itself: The junction and the germline gene differ at one end; a read error may be behind it. The rearrangement uses TRBV11-3 and TRBJ2-1; TRBD1 is a possible D gene (5 bases). The CDR3 runs 12 residues. CDR1 is SGHNT and CDR2 is YENEEA in the germline V gene. CDR3 coding DNA: TGTACCAGCTGCCTTCACAGGAATGAGCAGTTCTTC. It specifies CTSCLHRNEQFF.

Remarks on this clonotype: This could be a read error, since a much larger clone is one nucleotide away. V gene TRBV6-5 combines with J gene TRBJ2-2; 10 positions match TRBD2. Germline CDR1 is MNHEY and CDR2 is SVGAGI. The CDR3 runs 15 residues. CDR3 nucleotide sequence: TGTGCCAGCAGCCCTAGCGGGAGCGGGACCGGGAAGCTGTTTTTT. Amino acids: CASSPSGSGTGKLFF.

This clonotype was detected once. A much larger clone lies one base from this, so it may be a read error. V is TRBV6-1 and J is TRBJ2-4; D uncertain. From germline, CDR1 is MNHNS and CDR2 SASEGT. The CDR3 sequence is 13 residues long. The CDR3 loop is CARSEAGLNIQYF. The DNA for the CDR3 is TGTGCCAGGAGTGAAGCCGGGCTTAACATTCAGTACTTC.

As concerns this clonotype: A read error may produce the germline difference seen at one junction end. V gene TRBV11-2 combines with J gene TRBJ2-5; no firm D call. The CDR3 sequence is 15 residues long. Germline loops: CDR1 SGHAT, CDR2 FQNNGV. CDR3 in DNA: TGTACCAGCACCCAAGTAATAGTCGGTATGGAGACCCAGTACTTC. It is translated as CTSTQVIVGMETQYF.

With regard to this clonotype: A junction boundary mismatches the germline segment, possibly from a read error. This chain links TRBV6-5 with TRBJ2-7; TRBD2 matches 7 bases. From germline, CDR1 is MNHEY and CDR2 SVGAGI. This CDR3 region has 14 residues. CDR3 residues: CASNYRRGFYEHYF. The CDR3 DNA reads TGTGCCAGCAATTACAGGCGGGGGTTCTACGAGCACTACTTC.

Notes on this clonotype: A much larger clone lies one base from this, so it may be a read error. The chain's CDR3 is CATRRDLNTKAFF. CDR3 sequence (DNA): TGTGCCACACGGAGGGATTTGAACACTAAAGCTTTCTTT. The V and J genes are TRBV12-3 or TRBV12-4 and TRBJ1-1; D is uncertain. CDR3 length: 13 amino acids.

This clonotype came up once. A much larger clone lies one base from this, so it may be a read error. V gene TRBV9 combines with J gene TRBJ2-2, with D possibly matching TRBD2 (6 bases). Germline V gene data show CDR1 as SGDLS and CDR2 as YYNGEE. The CDR3 consists of 14 residues. CDR3 sequence reads: CASSELTETGGLFF. For the CDR3, the DNA is TGTGCCAGCAGCGAGTTAACAGAAACCGGGGGGCTGTTTTTT.

This clonotype occurred a few times. The chain uses TRBV20-1 and TRBJ2-1; 7 bases fit TRBD2. This CDR3 comprises 13 residues. CDR1 is DFQATT and CDR2 is SNEGSKA in the germline V gene (reference sequence). Trimming cost V 8 bases and J 9 bases; bases outside gene matches: 13. CDR3 sequence: CSTGTGGRGEQFF. DNA of the CDR3: TGCAGTACCGGGACTGGCGGGAGAGGTGAGCAGTTCTTC.

This clonotype occurred once. The junction and the germline gene differ at one end; a read error may be behind it. The gene calls are TRBV11-2 and TRBJ2-7, with a possible D match to TRBD1 (5 bases). The CDR3 is 15 residues long. Germline CDR1 and CDR2: SGHAT and FQNNGV. The DNA for the CDR3 is TGCGCCACCAGATTAATATTGGACACCTCCTATGAGCAGTACTTC. This sequence encodes CATRLILDTSYEQYF.

This clonotype has a count of ten or more. The chain recombines TRBV20-1 with TRBJ2-7; possibly TRBD1 or TRBD2 for D (6 bases each). Germline CDR1 and CDR2: DFQATT and SNEGSKA (reference sequence). The CDR3 covers 13 residues. Trimming cost V 6 bases and J 7 bases, with 19 bases left between them. CDR3 residues: CSATRGTGGEQYF. The CDR3 DNA sequence: TGCAGTGCCACAAGGGGGACCGGAGGGGAGCAGTACTTC.

About this clonotype itself: This may come from a read error, since a much larger clone is one base off. V usage is TRBV6-2 or TRBV6-3 and J usage is TRBJ2-2; no clear D gene. This CDR3 region has 14 residues. The germline V and J ends were trimmed by 2 bases and 3 bases, with 7 bases remaining between them. Germline V gene lookup returns CDR1 MNHEY and CDR2 SVGEGT. The CDR3 bases are TGTGCCAGCAGTTACGCATGGGACACCGGGGAGCTGTTTTTT. As protein: CASSYAWDTGELFF.